One and the same sample provided the 12 T cell receptor beta chains below, sequenced in a study of OX40 agonist ivuxolimab in advanced cancers. Sequencing was performed with immunoSEQ multiplex PCR; in TCRdb, only in-frame clones are kept and a portion is missing. The data show 45,000 to 50,000 clones, more than 85% seen once. Sequenced here: CD4+ or CD8+ T cells sorted from blood, sampled in a trial of the OX40 agonist ivuxolimab. The receptors stem from an adult with an advanced solid tumor such as melanoma, head and neck, liver or kidney cancer.

This chain joins TRBV9 and TRBJ2-7; D might be TRBD1 (6 bases). This CDR3 has 18 residues. V was cut by 1 base and J by 3 bases, with 23 bases left in between. Germline-derived CDR1 and CDR2 are SGDLS and YYNGEE. In DNA, the CDR3 is TGTGCCAGCAGCGTAAGGTCAGGGGCCTTGCGAAACCTCTACGAGCAGTACTTC. Translation gives CASSVRSGALRNLYEQYF.

The chain couples TRBV7-8 to TRBJ2-7; no clear D gene. The CDR3 consists of 11 residues. Germline assignment: CDR1 SGHVS and CDR2 FQNEAQ. V dropped 5 bases and J dropped 3 bases, with 5 bases sitting between them. The CDR3 sequence is CASSPSYEQYF. CDR3 coding DNA: TGTGCCAGCAGCCCGAGCTACGAGCAGTACTTC. The whole variable domain, filled in from reference TRBV7-8 and TRBJ2-7, reads GAGVSQSPRYKVAKRGQDVALRCDPISGHVSLFWYQQALGQGPEFLTYFQNEAQLDKSGLPSDRFFAERPEGSVSTLKIQRTQQEDSAVYLCASSPSYEQYFGPGTRLTVT.

This rearrangement joins TRBV28 to TRBJ1-5; D uncertain. The CDR3 covers 16 residues. V lost 1 base and J 3 bases, leaving 13 bases between the germline ends. In germline, CDR1 is MDHEN, CDR2 SYDVKM. The CDR3 coding sequence is TGTGCCAGCAGTTTATTATCCCCGGCGGACAATCAGCCCCAGCATTTT. This encodes CASSLLSPADNQPQHF.

The chain uses TRBV5-1 and TRBJ2-7; TRBD2 is a possible D gene (5 bases). Germline V lookup: CDR1 SGHRS, CDR2 YFSETQ. The V end was cut by 1 base, the J end by 8 bases, with 22 bases between. CDR3 length equals 16 residues. The CDR3 here is CASSLLPVALGFQQYF. The CDR3 region has the DNA TGCGCCAGCAGCTTGCTCCCTGTAGCGCTAGGGTTTCAGCAGTACTTC.

The CDR3 spells CASSLLQLFFSGNTIYF. The CDR3 region has the DNA TGTGCCAGCAGCTTGCTTCAGCTTTTTTTCTCTGGAAACACCATATATTTT. The chain combines TRBV5-6 with TRBJ1-3, with D unresolved. Germline CDR1 SGHDT, CDR2 YYEEEE. Trimming took off 1 base at V and 0 bases at J, with 14 bases between the two ends. The CDR3 spans 17 residues.

This clone was counted once. The gene calls are TRBV7-9 and TRBJ1-6; no clear D. Trimming removed 2 bases from V and 10 bases from J, with 6 bases in between. The CDR3 has 12 residues. CDR1 and CDR2 (germline): SEHNR, FQNEAQ (reference sequence). CDR3 sequence: CASSLSRSPLHF. The CDR3 region has the DNA TGTGCCAGCAGCTTATCGCGGTCACCCCTCCACTTT.

This chain uses TRBV11-2 with TRBJ2-5; no clear D. The CDR3 is 13 amino acids. V shed 0 bases and J shed 9 bases, with 11 bases lying between them. Germline V gene sequence: CDR1 SGHAT, CDR2 FQNNGV. The CDR3 bases are TGTGCCAGCAGCTTAGAAGGTGGGGTGGCCCAGTACTTC. Its protein product is CASSLEGGVAQYF.

V gene TRBV13 combines with J gene TRBJ2-3; 12 bases map to TRBD2. Germline V gene data show CDR1 as PRHDT and CDR2 as FYEKMQ (reference sequence). The CDR3 has 15 residues. Trimming cost V 3 bases and J 4 bases; bases outside gene matches: 2. The CDR3: CASSLTSGGADTQYF. CDR3 in DNA: TGTGCCAGCAGCTTGACTAGCGGGGGAGCAGATACGCAGTATTTT.

The rearrangement links TRBV14 to TRBJ2-4; D is unresolved. Germline CDR1 SGHDN, CDR2 FVKESK. The CDR3 is 14 residues long. V was trimmed by 0 bases and J by 9 bases, leaving 12 bases between them. The CDR3 is CASSQDFRAGIQYF. The CDR3 coding sequence is TGTGCCAGCAGCCAAGATTTTCGGGCCGGCATTCAGTACTTC.

This chain connects TRBV4-3 to TRBJ2-7; TRBD2 agrees at 10 bases. Germline V gene sequence: CDR1 LGHNA, CDR2 YSLEER. The CDR3 has 18 residues. The V and J ends lost 4 bases and 1 base, in that order; junction bases with no gene match: 13. The chain's CDR3 is CASSPLRTSGPRSYEQYF. The CDR3 DNA reads TGCGCCAGCAGCCCCCTGCGGACTAGCGGACCCAGATCCTACGAGCAGTACTTC.

The chain is built from TRBV2 and TRBJ2-2; 7 bases are a match to TRBD2. The V segment lost 11 bases and the J segment 4 bases; nucleotides outside the gene matches: 7. This CDR3 has 13 residues. CDR1 is SNHLY and CDR2 is FYNNEI in the germline V gene. The CDR3 sequence: CAGAGEGTGELFF. The CDR3 region has the DNA TGTGCCGGGGCGGGAGAGGGCACCGGGGAGCTGTTTTTT. The full variable domain, with the rest looked up from reference TRBV2 and TRBJ2-2, is EPEVTQTPSHQVTQMGQEVILRCVPISNHLYFYWYRQILGQKVEFLVSFYNNEISEKSEIFDDQFSVERPDGSNFTLKIRSTKLEDSAMYFCAGAGEGTGELFFGEGSRLTVL.

The chain carries TRBV18 and TRBJ2-3; D possibly corresponds to TRBD1 (6 bases). The germline V and J ends were trimmed by 5 bases and 0 bases, with 12 bases remaining between them. Germline V gene data show CDR1 as KGHSH and CDR2 as LQKENI. The CDR3 has 15 amino acids. CDR3 sequence (DNA): TGTGCCAGCTCAACTCAACAGGGCAGCACAGATACGCAGTATTTT. The encoded protein is CASSTQQGSTDTQYF.